A selection of T cell receptor beta chains follows, all from one sample in a study of graft-versus-host responses after intestinal transplantation. No antigen has been assigned to these receptors. The protocol was immunoSEQ multiplex PCR, while the TCRdb copy is restricted to in-frame clones and leaves out a portion. The sample comprises tens of thousands of clones, around 92% of which are singletons, and 2% to 3% rests with the top ten. The sequenced sample was unstimulated CD8+ T cells sorted from spleen or lymph node cells, obtained before intestinal transplant. These TCRs come from a human donor who received an intestinal transplant. CDR3s include the opening cysteine and the closing phenylalanine or tryptophan. The order of the fields is CDR3 DNA, CDR3 protein, CDR3 length, clone size, J gene, V gene, D gene. D genes are given only for firm matches. Rows may omit the clone size; those that give it use once, few, many or a size class.

TGTGCCAGCAGCTTCGGACTGAGACAAGAGACCCAGTACTTC | CASSFGLRQETQYF | 14 | . | TRBJ2-5 | TRBV7-2 | .
TGTGCCAGCAGCTTAGGGGCCAGGGAGGCAGATACGCAGTATTTT | CASSLGAREADTQYF | 15 | . | TRBJ2-3 | TRBV13 | .
TGTGCCAGCAGTTACTCGAGAGGGCTCACTGAAGCTTTCTTT | CASSYSRGLTEAFF | 14 | once | TRBJ1-1 | TRBV6-5 | .
TGTGCCAGTAGTAGGCCCCGGACTAGCGGTACCGGGGAGCTGTTTTTT | CASSRPRTSGTGELFF | 16 | . | TRBJ2-2 | TRBV19 | TRBD2
TGTGCCAGCAGTTACGGTCGGGACTACGAGCAGTACTTC | CASSYGRDYEQYF | 13 | . | TRBJ2-7 | TRBV6-5 | .
TGTGCCAGCAGTCATCCGGGACAGGAGAGCTCTGGGGCCAACGTCCTGACTTTC | CASSHPGQESSGANVLTF | 18 | . | TRBJ2-6 | TRBV5-4 | TRBD1
TGCGCCAGCAGTAGGGCGGGGGGGCCAGATACGCAGTATTTT | CASSRAGGPDTQYF | 14 | . | TRBJ2-3 | TRBV5-1 | TRBD2
TGTGCCAGCAGCCTCAGCCCTCTAGCGGGGGGGCCCACCGGGGAGCTGTTTTTT | CASSLSPLAGGPTGELFF | 18 | . | TRBJ2-2 | TRBV4-2 | TRBD2
TGTGCCAGTAGCCCCGGGACAGGCACCTATCAGCCCCAGCATTTT | CASSPGTGTYQPQHF | 15 | . | TRBJ1-5 | TRBV19 | TRBD1
TGTGCCAGCAGCCGGGACTCCGTCGGTTCACCCCTCCACTTT | CASSRDSVGSPLHF | 14 | . | TRBJ1-6 | TRBV5-5 | .
TGCGCCAGCAGGTTCGACAGGGGGGATTCTGGGAGGAACACTGAAGCTTTCTTT | CASRFDRGDSGRNTEAFF | 18 | . | TRBJ1-1 | TRBV5-1 | TRBD1
TGTGCCAGCGGGACAGGGGAAAAGTACGAGCAGTACTTC | CASGTGEKYEQYF | 13 | . | TRBJ2-7 | TRBV6-5 | TRBD1
TGTGCCAGCAGCTTGGTTTTCGGGACAGGGAAGACCCAGTACTTC | CASSLVFGTGKTQYF | 15 | . | TRBJ2-5 | TRBV5-6 | TRBD1
TGCAGCGTTGAAGGGAAGGAGAGCTCCTACAATGAGCAGTTCTTC | CSVEGKESSYNEQFF | 15 | . | TRBJ2-1 | TRBV29-1 | .
TGTGCCAGCAGCCAGGGGGACAGGGGAGGTCGGGACGAGCAGTACTTC | CASSQGDRGGRDEQYF | 16 | . | TRBJ2-7 | TRBV4-2 | TRBD1
TGTGCCAGCAGTGAAAAAGGCCTACAGGCTCTTGGGGAAAAACTGTTTTTT | CASSEKGLQALGEKLFF | 17 | . | TRBJ1-4 | TRBV6-1 | .
TGTGCCAGCAGTGACAGGCACCTAGCGGGAGGGTCGCCCGTGGGCGGGGAGCTGTTTTTT | CASSDRHLAGGSPVGGELFF | 20 | once | TRBJ2-2 | TRBV6-1 | TRBD2
TGTGCCAGCAGTTTTGTGGCGGGGGGGCCCCAAGAGACCCAGTACTTC | CASSFVAGGPQETQYF | 16 | . | TRBJ2-5 | TRBV28 | TRBD2
TGTGCCAGCACCTTCGGGACAGTCGTTTCCTACGAGCAGTACTTC | CASTFGTVVSYEQYF | 15 | . | TRBJ2-7 | TRBV11-2 | TRBD1
TGTGCCAGCAGTCTAGGGACTAGCGGGAGGGATTTCGAGCAGTACTTC | CASSLGTSGRDFEQYF | 16 | . | TRBJ2-7 | TRBV27 | TRBD2
TGTGCCAGCAGCCCGGACAGGGGAGGGGGCTATGGCTACACCTTC | CASSPDRGGGYGYTF | 15 | . | TRBJ1-2 | TRBV27 | TRBD1
TGTGCCAGCAGCCACACAACAGAGGAGGGCCATGAGCAGTTCTTC | CASSHTTEEGHEQFF | 15 | . | TRBJ2-1 | TRBV9 | .
TGTGCCAGCATCAAACCCGGGGGTCCCGGGGCCGTCTATGGCTACACCTTC | CASIKPGGPGAVYGYTF | 17 | . | TRBJ1-2 | TRBV5-6 | .
TGTGCCTGGAGTGTAGGTCAGGGCTACTACGAGCAGTACTTC | CAWSVGQGYYEQYF | 14 | . | TRBJ2-7 | TRBV30 | .
TGCGCCAGCGCCTGGACAGGGGTGAACACCGGGGAGCTGTTTTTT | CASAWTGVNTGELFF | 15 | . | TRBJ2-2 | TRBV5-1 | TRBD1
TGCAGCGCCGGCAGGCCAATTCAGTACTTC | CSAGRPIQYF | 10 | once | TRBJ2-4 | TRBV20-1 | .
TGCAGCGCCCGGCCGGGGGGTTCCACTGAAGCTTTCTTT | CSARPGGSTEAFF | 13 | once | TRBJ1-1 | TRBV29-1 | .
TGTGCCAGTAGCAATCAGGGGATCGGGCAGCCCCAGCATTTT | CASSNQGIGQPQHF | 14 | . | TRBJ1-5 | TRBV19 | .
TGTGCCAGCAGTTTAACGGGACAGGGGGATTACGAGCAGTACTTC | CASSLTGQGDYEQYF | 15 | once | TRBJ2-7 | TRBV27 | TRBD1
TGCGCCAGCAGCCAAGATTTAATAACAGGGTGGAGCAATCAGCCCCAGCATTTT | CASSQDLITGWSNQPQHF | 18 | . | TRBJ1-5 | TRBV4-1 | .
TGTGCCAGCAGGACAGAGCCCTCTGGAAACACCATATATTTT | CASRTEPSGNTIYF | 14 | once | TRBJ1-3 | TRBV2 | .
TGTGCCAGCAGTACCGGGACAGGGAATTCACCCCTCCACTTT | CASSTGTGNSPLHF | 14 | . | TRBJ1-6 | TRBV28 | TRBD1
TGTGCCAGTAGTATTGCGACAGCCTACGAGCAGTACTTC | CASSIATAYEQYF | 13 | . | TRBJ2-7 | TRBV19 | .
TGTGCCACCAGCAGAGGGGGGGGAGTTTCAGATACGCAGTATTTT | CATSRGGGVSDTQYF | 15 | . | TRBJ2-3 | TRBV15 | TRBD2
TGCGCCAGCAGTGATGGGGGCTTCGATGAGCAGTTCTTC | CASSDGGFDEQFF | 13 | . | TRBJ2-1 | TRBV10-1 | .
TGCGCCACCAAGAGGGACTTACATAGCGGGAGGGCTGTTGACAATGAGCAGTTCTTC | CATKRDLHSGRAVDNEQFF | 19 | . | TRBJ2-1 | TRBV10-1 | TRBD2